What follows are 30 T cell receptor beta chains derived from one specimen sequenced in a study of molecular identifiers for immune sequencing clone quantification. One entry per CDR3 protein results from TCRdb running MiXCR on the PCR reads. The repertoire has over 70,000 distinct CDR3 sequences, roughly 23% of them found once; the top ten carry around 0.77%. Sequenced: naive CD8+ T cells from blood, with Jurkat cell RNA spiked in. Subset in this sample: FACS-sorted CD8+CD4-CCR7+CD45RA+ naive T cells. These receptors all come from a human donor in good health. Some libraries in this study had Jurkat cell RNA spiked in.

This clonotype has ten or more counts. CDR3 region: CASSQFKGYEQYF. The CDR3 DNA reads TGCGCCAGCAGCCAGTTCAAGGGGTACGAGCAGTACTTC. The chain carries TRBV4-1 and TRBJ2-7; weak D call: TRBD1 (5 bases). V was clipped by 3 bases and J by 4 bases, with 10 bases between them. The V gene's germline CDR1 is MGHRA and CDR2 YSYEKL. The CDR3 covers 13 residues.

Many counts were recorded for this clonotype. The chain combines TRBV2 with TRBJ2-5, with 10 bases lining up with TRBD2. Germline V gene data show CDR1 as SNHLY and CDR2 as FYNNEI. V trimming: 6 bases; J trimming: 1 base; junction bases outside the gene matches: 8. CDR3 length: 16 residues. In nucleotides, the CDR3 is TGTGCCAGCAGCGGGGGACTAGCGCCTTCCCAAGAGACCCAGTACTTC. Encoded protein: CASSGGLAPSQETQYF.

A few counts support this clonotype. The chain joins TRBV6-2 or TRBV6-3 to TRBJ2-7; D is perhaps TRBD1 or TRBD2 (5 bases each). V gave up 5 bases and J gave up 3 bases, with 17 bases separating them. CDR3 length equals 15 residues. Germline lookup yields CDR1 MNHEY and CDR2 SVGEGT. The DNA for the CDR3 is TGTGCCAGCAGTATGCCGGGACCGACATACTACGAGCAGTACTTC. It specifies CASSMPGPTYYEQYF.

This clonotype came up a few times. The chain links TRBV9 to TRBJ2-7, with D possibly matching TRBD2 (7 bases). Germline V lookup: CDR1 SGDLS, CDR2 YYNGEE. The CDR3 contains 20 residues. With 0 bases removed from V and 0 bases from J, the gap between germline ends came to 25 bases. This chain's CDR3 is CASSVGLGGSGGGPSYEQYF. The CDR3 nucleotides are TGTGCCAGCAGCGTAGGTCTTGGCGGGAGTGGGGGCGGACCCTCCTACGAGCAGTACTTC.

The CDR3 is CASSPPAGLNYEQYF. In nucleotides, the CDR3 is TGTGCCAGCAGCCCCCCCGCAGGGCTAAACTACGAGCAGTACTTC. This chain connects TRBV7-9 to TRBJ2-7; D is perhaps TRBD1 (5 bases). CDR1 is SEHNR, CDR2 FQNEAQ, per germline (reference sequence). This CDR3 has 15 residues. V was cut by 5 bases and J by 3 bases, with 17 bases left in between.

Concerning this clonotype: Germline and junction disagree at one end, which may indicate a read error. The chain couples TRBV4-1 to TRBJ2-1; 10 nucleotides match TRBD1. The CDR3 consists of 17 residues. From germline, CDR1 is MGHRA and CDR2 YSYEKL. Here the CDR3 DNA reads TGCGCCAGCAGCCAAGACGGACAGGGGGGCTCCTACAATCAGCAGTTCTTC. It yields the protein CASSQDGQGGSYNQQFF.

A few counts support this clonotype. The V call is TRBV4-3, the J call TRBJ2-1, with D tentatively TRBD1 (6 bases). Germline assignment: CDR1 LGHNA and CDR2 YSLEER. Trimming pared 0 bases from V and 0 bases from J, leaving 9 bases between. The CDR3 is made up of 16 amino acids. CDR3 sequence: CASSQETGISYNEQFF. CDR3 sequence (DNA): TGCGCCAGCAGCCAAGAGACAGGAATCTCCTACAATGAGCAGTTCTTC.

Of note for this clonotype: It may be a read error: a sequence one base away is much more abundant. For the CDR3, the DNA is TGTGCCAGTAGTTGGTGGACAGGGACCTACGAGCAGTACTTC. Its protein is CASSWWTGTYEQYF. This chain links TRBV19 with TRBJ2-7; 8 bases line up with TRBD1. CDR1 is LNHDA, CDR2 SQIVND, per germline (reference sequence). The CDR3 spans 14 residues. Losses at the gene ends were 5 bases for V and 2 bases for J; bases not matched to a gene: 5.

Many counts were recorded for this clonotype. The V and J genes are TRBV29-1 and TRBJ1-2, with TRBD1 matching over 7 bases. The CDR3 sequence is 13 residues long. Germline lookup yields CDR1 SQVTM and CDR2 ANQGSEA. V gave up 2 bases and J gave up 4 bases; unmatched junction bases: 4. The CDR3 DNA sequence: TGCAGCGTTGAAAACGGGGACAGCTATGGCTACACCTTC. Translating it yields CSVENGDSYGYTF.

This clonotype was counted ten times or more. The chain links TRBV28 to TRBJ2-7; TRBD1 is a possible D gene (5 bases). The V and J ends lost 8 bases and 3 bases respectively, with 11 bases between them. CDR3 length: 12 residues. CDR1 is MDHEN, CDR2 SYDVKM, per germline. The CDR3 DNA follows: TGTGCCAGCCGATCGGACATCTACGAGCAGTACTTC. Amino acid sequence: CASRSDIYEQYF.

This clonotype was recorded a few times. V is TRBV12-3 or TRBV12-4 and J is TRBJ2-5, with D possibly TRBD2 on 5 matching bases. Trimming left V 4 bases short and J 1 base short, with 10 bases between. CDR3 length: 14 residues. DNA for the CDR3: TGTGCCAGCAGTTCGTCCGGGGTCCAAGAGACCCAGTACTTC. Translated, it gives CASSSSGVQETQYF.

By share of the sample, this clonotype is medium-sized. The J gene is TRBJ2-3, the V gene TRBV6-2 or TRBV6-3, with D unclear. The CDR3 length is 11 residues. Germline assignment: CDR1 MNHEY and CDR2 SVGEGT. Trimming removed 6 bases from V and 4 bases from J, with 5 bases in between. Here the CDR3 DNA reads TGTGCCAGCAGCTTAGCAGATACGCAGTATTTT. It yields the protein CASSLADTQYF.

This clonotype was observed at least ten times. The chain carries TRBV7-8 and TRBJ1-2, with D tentatively TRBD1 (5 bases). This CDR3 has 14 residues. The V end lost 3 bases, the J end lost 5 bases, and 13 bases lay between the germline ends. In germline, CDR1 is SGHVS, CDR2 FQNEAQ. The CDR3 region is CASSFPREPYGYTF. CDR3 coding DNA: TGTGCCAGCAGCTTCCCCAGGGAACCGTATGGCTACACCTTC.

This clonotype was seen many times. This chain uses TRBV4-1 with TRBJ2-1, with 7 bases matching TRBD1. This CDR3 region has 12 residues. Germline-derived CDR1 and CDR2 are MGHRA and YSYEKL. J gave up 7 bases and V 5 bases, and 2 bases lay outside the gene matches. In nucleotides, the CDR3 is TGCGCCAGCAGCAAGACAGGGAATGAGCAGTTCTTC. It codes for CASSKTGNEQFF.

This clonotype was seen many times. The CDR3 region is CASTLLETGELFF. DNA of the CDR3: TGTGCCAGCACCCTGCTGGAGACCGGGGAGCTGTTTTTT. The gene calls are TRBV6-2 or TRBV6-3 and TRBJ2-2; D not resolved. Germline assignment: CDR1 MNHEY and CDR2 SVGEGT. CDR3 length: 13 residues. V lost 7 bases and J 5 bases, leaving 11 bases between the germline ends.

This clonotype appeared many times. The CDR3: CSARDIRDMANEKLFF. CDR3 DNA: TGCAGTGCTAGAGACATCCGTGACATGGCTAATGAAAAACTGTTTTTT. The rearrangement uses TRBV20-1 and TRBJ1-4; D unclear. The CDR3 totals 16 residues. Trimming took 0 bases from V and 3 from J, leaving 14 bases between them. The germline V gene encodes CDR1 DFQATT and CDR2 SNEGSKA (reference sequence).

Regarding this clonotype: The junction does not match germline at one end; this may be a read error. The rearrangement joins TRBV28 to TRBJ1-5, with D tentatively TRBD1 (5 bases). The germline V gene has CDR1 MDHEN and CDR2 SYDVKM. CDR3 length: 17 amino acids. The CDR3 DNA follows: TGTGCCAGCAGCCTGAACTTGGGACCGACAAGCAGTCAGCCCCAGCATTTT. Translated, it gives CASSLNLGPTSSQPQHF.

As for this clonotype: Given a much more abundant clone one base away, this may be a read error. The V and J genes are TRBV6-1 and TRBJ2-3; D is uncertain. This CDR3 comprises 15 residues. Germline CDR1 is MNHNS and CDR2 is SASEGT. The V end lost 2 bases, the J end lost 6 bases, and 15 bases lay between the germline ends. Written as DNA, the CDR3 is TGTGCCAGCAGTGAAAGTCCTTCAGTCGCGGATACGCAGTATTTT. Translation: CASSESPSVADTQYF.

This clonotype was recorded a few times. The chain combines TRBV25-1 with TRBJ2-5; tentative D call: TRBD2 (6 bases). CDR1 MGHDK and CDR2 SYGVNS come from the germline V gene. The CDR3 is 16 residues long. The germline V and J ends were trimmed by 1 base and 2 bases, with 14 bases remaining between them. CDR3 protein: CASSESVAGLQETQYF. Written as DNA, the CDR3 is TGTGCCAGCAGTGAATCCGTCGCGGGATTACAAGAGACCCAGTACTTC.

This clonotype was seen many times. The V and J genes are TRBV20-1 and TRBJ2-2; D is undetermined. In germline, CDR1 is DFQATT, CDR2 SNEGSKA (reference sequence). This CDR3 has 13 amino acids. The germline V and J ends were trimmed by 6 bases and 1 base, with 9 bases remaining between them. CDR3 nucleotides: TGCAGTGCAGGAACAGAGAACACCGGGGAGCTGTTTTTT. This sequence encodes CSAGTENTGELFF.

In this sample, this clonotype turned up a few times. The genes are TRBV28 and TRBJ2-7; no clear D gene. The CDR3 extends over 11 amino acids. CDR1 is MDHEN, CDR2 SYDVKM, per germline. V was shortened by 10 bases and J by 3 bases, with 10 bases between the two germline ends. CDR3 sequence (DNA): TGTGCCACCCAAACAGTCTACGAGCAGTACTTC. It yields the protein CATQTVYEQYF.

This clonotype was seen many times. The rearrangement joins TRBV4-1 to TRBJ1-5; 9 nucleotides line up with TRBD1. Germline lookup yields CDR1 MGHRA and CDR2 YSYEKL. The V and J ends lost 3 bases and 5 bases, in that order; junction bases with no gene match: 8. The CDR3 loop spans 16 amino acids. The CDR3 here is CASSHKWDREDQPQHF. CDR3 nucleotides: TGCGCCAGCAGCCACAAATGGGACAGGGAGGATCAGCCCCAGCATTTT.

This clonotype was picked up a small number of times. The junction does not match germline at one end; this may be a read error. The V call is TRBV5-8, the J call TRBJ1-1; D unresolved. The CDR3 extends over 15 amino acids. From germline, CDR1 is SGHTS and CDR2 YDEGEE. The CDR3 spells CASNLQGQTNTEAFF. CDR3 nucleotide sequence: TGTGCCAGCAACTTGCAAGGGCAAACGAACACTGAAGCTTTCTTT.

In regard to this clonotype: Being one base from a much bigger clone, this may be a read error. This chain links TRBV4-1 with TRBJ2-6; either TRBD1 or TRBD2 may fit D (5 bases each). The V gene's germline CDR1 is MGHRA and CDR2 YSYEKL. The CDR3 length is 17 residues. The CDR3 reads CASSLPGLSSGANVPTF. CDR3 DNA: TGCGCCAGCAGCTTGCCTGGACTGAGCTCTGGGGCCAACGTCCCGACTTTC.

This chain uses TRBV19 with TRBJ2-7; D remains unclear. V shed 5 bases and J shed 3 bases, with 11 bases lying between them. From germline, CDR1 is LNHDA and CDR2 SQIVND (reference sequence). This CDR3 is 13 amino acids long. CDR3 loop: CASSWAGDYEQYF. CDR3 coding DNA: TGTGCCAGTAGTTGGGCAGGCGACTACGAGCAGTACTTC.

The sample holds many counts of this clonotype. The chain combines TRBV28 with TRBJ2-3, with unresolved D. Trimming took 5 bases from V and 1 from J, leaving 13 bases between them. CDR1 and CDR2 (germline): MDHEN, SYDVKM. CDR3 size: 15 residues. Written as DNA, the CDR3 is TGTGCCAGCAGTATCCTACAAGGCGGCACAGATACGCAGTATTTT. Its protein is CASSILQGGTDTQYF.

There are many counts of this clonotype. V and J are TRBV6-2 or TRBV6-3 and TRBJ2-3; D may correspond to TRBD1 or TRBD2 (6 bases each). Per germline, CDR1 MNHEY and CDR2 SVGEGT. The CDR3 spans 15 residues. V shed 6 bases and J shed 2 bases, with 15 bases lying between them. CDR3 DNA sequence: TGTGCCAGCAGCTACAGGGAGGTCCTCACAGATACGCAGTATTTT. Its translation: CASSYREVLTDTQYF.

As to this clonotype: An end of the junction does not agree with germline; a read error may underlie this. The gene calls are TRBV29-1 and TRBJ1-1; D might be TRBD1 (5 bases). In germline, CDR1 is SQVTM, CDR2 ANQGSEA. The CDR3 length is 15 residues. As DNA, the CDR3 is TGCAGCGTTGAGTATAAGGGGACTACAAACACTGAAACTTTCTTT. This encodes CSVEYKGTTNTETFF.

In its sample, this clonotype was seen many times. The gene calls are TRBV4-1 and TRBJ2-7, with 7 bases identical to TRBD1. The CDR3 extends over 13 amino acids. CDR1 MGHRA and CDR2 YSYEKL come from the germline V gene. The V gene end was trimmed by 4 bases and the J gene end by 3 bases; junction bases not matched to a gene: 3. The CDR3 nucleotides are TGCGCCAGCAGCCCCTGGACAGGCTACGAGCAGTACTTC. Its protein is CASSPWTGYEQYF.

The chain couples TRBV12-3 or TRBV12-4 to TRBJ2-5; 9 nucleotides line up with TRBD1. The J segment lost 3 bases and the V segment lost 4 bases, leaving 6 bases of the junction unmatched. This CDR3 is built from 15 residues. The DNA of the CDR3 is TGTGCCAGCAGTTCGGAAGACAGGGGGGAAGAGACCCAGTACTTC. Protein product: CASSSEDRGEETQYF.